These T cell receptor beta chains were read from a single sample in a study of persistence of HIV-infected CD4 T cells. Antigens of these TCRs are unknown. Repertoires were generated with immunoSEQ multiplex PCR, while TCRdb's copy carries only in-frame clones and drops some. The data hold approximately 27,000 clones, with roughly 80% observed a single time. The sample here was CD4+ T cells sorted from PBMCs after roughly 18-hour stimulation, taken from a patient who received antiretroviral therapy. The source of these receptors is an adult woman with HIV who was CMV-seropositive. CDR3s include the opening cysteine and the closing phenylalanine or tryptophan. A D gene is named only where the DNA matches it firmly. Rows may omit the clone size; those that give it use once, few, many or a size class.

cdr3_nt: TGTGCCAGCAGTTCAAGACAGGACTTAAACTATGGCTACACCTTC
cdr3_aa: CASSSRQDLNYGYTF
d_call: NA
j_call: TRBJ1-2
v_call: TRBV6-6
clone_size: NA

cdr3_nt: TGCGCCAGCAGCTTGGAGAATTCACCCCTCCACTTT
cdr3_aa: CASSLENSPLHF
d_call: NA
j_call: TRBJ1-6
v_call: TRBV5-1
clone_size: NA

cdr3_nt: TGTGCCAGTAGTGCTACAGGGGGCAATCAGCCCCAGCATTTT
cdr3_aa: CASSATGGNQPQHF
d_call: TRBD1
j_call: TRBJ1-5
v_call: TRBV19
clone_size: few

cdr3_nt: TGTGCCAGCAGCCAGGGTGGTGATGGCTACACCTTC
cdr3_aa: CASSQGGDGYTF
d_call: NA
j_call: TRBJ1-2
v_call: TRBV3-1/TRBV3-2
clone_size: NA

cdr3_nt: TGTGCCAGCACCAAAAGCGGGGGGTCCTACGAGCAGTACTTC
cdr3_aa: CASTKSGGSYEQYF
d_call: TRBD2
j_call: TRBJ2-7
v_call: TRBV6-4
clone_size: NA

cdr3_nt: TGTGCCAGCAGTTACATAGGTAACTATGGCTACACCTTC
cdr3_aa: CASSYIGNYGYTF
d_call: NA
j_call: TRBJ1-2
v_call: TRBV6-5
clone_size: NA

cdr3_nt: TGTGCCTGGGGACAGGCAGATACGCAGTATTTT
cdr3_aa: CAWGQADTQYF
d_call: TRBD1
j_call: TRBJ2-3
v_call: TRBV30
clone_size: NA

cdr3_nt: TGTGCCAGCAGCCGACCAGACAGCGGAAACACCATATATTTT
cdr3_aa: CASSRPDSGNTIYF
d_call: NA
j_call: TRBJ1-3
v_call: TRBV3-1/TRBV3-2
clone_size: NA

cdr3_nt: TGTGCCAGCAGTTTAAACAGGGGAAGAGAATACACCTTC
cdr3_aa: CASSLNRGREYTF
d_call: TRBD1
j_call: TRBJ1-2
v_call: TRBV12-3/TRBV12-4
clone_size: few

cdr3_nt: TGTGCCTGGAGTCCTCCGACAGTCCTCTCCTACGAGCAGTACTTC
cdr3_aa: CAWSPPTVLSYEQYF
d_call: NA
j_call: TRBJ2-7
v_call: TRBV30
clone_size: NA

cdr3_nt: TGTGCCAGCAGTTACCAACGGGGCCCTGGGGAGACCCAGTACTTC
cdr3_aa: CASSYQRGPGETQYF
d_call: NA
j_call: TRBJ2-5
v_call: TRBV6-5
clone_size: NA

cdr3_nt: TGCGCCAGCAGGGATTCAGGGGGCACAGATACGCAGTATTTT
cdr3_aa: CASRDSGGTDTQYF
d_call: NA
j_call: TRBJ2-3
v_call: TRBV5-1
clone_size: once

cdr3_nt: TGTGCCGGAAGGACCGGGTGGGTGACTGAAGCTTTCTTT
cdr3_aa: CAGRTGWVTEAFF
d_call: NA
j_call: TRBJ1-1
v_call: TRBV30
clone_size: NA

cdr3_nt: TGTGCCAGCAGCCTACGGACAGGGGCCCTTTCAGATACGCAGTATTTT
cdr3_aa: CASSLRTGALSDTQYF
d_call: TRBD1
j_call: TRBJ2-3
v_call: TRBV3-1/TRBV3-2
clone_size: NA

cdr3_nt: TGCGCCAGCAGCTTAGAGGGACGGGGTAATGAAAAACTGTTTTTT
cdr3_aa: CASSLEGRGNEKLFF
d_call: NA
j_call: TRBJ1-4
v_call: TRBV5-1
clone_size: NA

cdr3_nt: TGTGCCAGCAGTGAGGCACGTAATCAGCCCCAGCATTTT
cdr3_aa: CASSEARNQPQHF
d_call: NA
j_call: TRBJ1-5
v_call: TRBV6-1
clone_size: once

cdr3_nt: TGTGCCAGCAGCTTTCTTGGGTACAATGAGCAGTTCTTC
cdr3_aa: CASSFLGYNEQFF
d_call: NA
j_call: TRBJ2-1
v_call: TRBV7-3
clone_size: few

cdr3_nt: TGTGCCAGCAGCTTAGCTCCGACCTATGCGGGGGGCACTGAAGCTTTCTTT
cdr3_aa: CASSLAPTYAGGTEAFF
d_call: NA
j_call: TRBJ1-1
v_call: TRBV11-1
clone_size: NA

cdr3_nt: TGTGCCAGCAGCTTAGCTACAGGGGGTGTCACTGAAGCTTTCTTT
cdr3_aa: CASSLATGGVTEAFF
d_call: TRBD1
j_call: TRBJ1-1
v_call: TRBV7-9
clone_size: NA

cdr3_nt: TGTGCCAGCAGCCAAGATCGTCAGAGCTATGGCTACACCTTC
cdr3_aa: CASSQDRQSYGYTF
d_call: NA
j_call: TRBJ1-2
v_call: TRBV3-1/TRBV3-2
clone_size: once